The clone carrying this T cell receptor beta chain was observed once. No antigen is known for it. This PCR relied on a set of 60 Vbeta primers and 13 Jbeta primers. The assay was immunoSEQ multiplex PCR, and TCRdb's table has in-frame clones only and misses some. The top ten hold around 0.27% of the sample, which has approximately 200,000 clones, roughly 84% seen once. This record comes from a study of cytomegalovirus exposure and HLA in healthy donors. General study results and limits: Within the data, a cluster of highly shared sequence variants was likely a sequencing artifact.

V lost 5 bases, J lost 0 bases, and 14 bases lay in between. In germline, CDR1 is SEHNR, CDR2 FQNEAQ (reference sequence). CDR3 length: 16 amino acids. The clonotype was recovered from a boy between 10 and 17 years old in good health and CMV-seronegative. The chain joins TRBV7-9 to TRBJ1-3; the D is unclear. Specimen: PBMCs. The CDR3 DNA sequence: TGTGCCAGCAGCCCGTGGCCCAGGCGCTCTGGAAACACCATATATTTT. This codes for CASSPWPRRSGNTIYF.